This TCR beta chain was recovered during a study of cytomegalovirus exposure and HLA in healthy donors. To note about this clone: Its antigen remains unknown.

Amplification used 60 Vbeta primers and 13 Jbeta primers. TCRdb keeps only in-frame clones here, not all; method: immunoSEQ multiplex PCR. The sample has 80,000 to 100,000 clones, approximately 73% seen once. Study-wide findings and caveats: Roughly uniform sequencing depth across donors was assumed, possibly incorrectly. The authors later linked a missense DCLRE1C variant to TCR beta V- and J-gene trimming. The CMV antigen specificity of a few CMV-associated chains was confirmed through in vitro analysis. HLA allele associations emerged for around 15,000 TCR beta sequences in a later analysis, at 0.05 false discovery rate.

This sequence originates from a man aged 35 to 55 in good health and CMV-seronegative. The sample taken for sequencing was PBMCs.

DNA of the CDR3: TGTGCCATTCCTACCGGGGATACGCAGTATTTT. It specifies CAIPTGDTQYF. The J gene is TRBJ2-3, the V gene TRBV9, with D uncertain. From germline, CDR1 is SGDLS and CDR2 YYNGEE. CDR3 size: 11 residues. Between the trimmed V and J ends, which lost 9 bases and 6 bases, there was a span of 11 bases.